This TCR beta chain was sequenced during a study of identical twins. Germline-derived CDR1 and CDR2 are SGHAT and FQNNGV. The CDR3 extends over 15 amino acids. Losses at the gene ends were 2 bases for V and 1 base for J; bases not matched to a gene: 4. This clonotype occurred a few times. TCRdb processed the 5' RACE reads anew with MiXCR; each CDR3 protein has one entry. The sample has about 220,000 distinct CDR3 sequences, approximately 7.9% seen once; the top ten hold 5.4%. The same sample was also used in a study of yellow fever vaccine responses in identical twins.

The sequenced material came from CD8+ T cells sorted from blood. This receptor was obtained from a woman aged 18-30 years in good health. The rearrangement links TRBV11-2 to TRBJ2-5, with TRBD1 identical over 7 bases. CDR3 coding DNA: TGTGCCAGCAGCTTATACTGGGACAGCCAAGAGACCCAGTACTTC. Translating gives CASSLYWDSQETQYF.